The clone carrying this T cell receptor (beta chain) was seen repeatedly, ten times or more. This sample stems from a study of CD8 T cells in ankylosing spondylitis. The length of the CDR3 is 13 residues. Germline loops: CDR1 SGDLS, CDR2 YYNGEE. V was trimmed by 7 bases and J by 5 bases, leaving 15 bases between them. TCRdb re-called the 5' RACE reads through MiXCR, storing one row per CDR3 protein. The table shows about 24,000 distinct CDR3 sequences, with about a sixth occurring only once. The chain uses TRBV9 and TRBJ2-5; tentatively, D is TRBD1 or TRBD2 (6 bases each). This TCR derives from a male donor with ankylosing spondylitis or in good health (not recorded which). Sequences were obtained from blood. Here the CDR3 reads CASGGRGPETQYF. DNA for the CDR3: TGTGCCAGCGGGGGGCGCGGTCCGGAGACCCAGTACTTC.